This T cell receptor beta chain originates from a study of PD-L1 blockade in urothelial cancer. This table comes from immunoSEQ multiplex PCR, and its TCRdb copy is limited to in-frame clones, with some not included. This table has about 21,000 clones, around 90% appearing once. The CDR3 runs to 16 residues. V lost 4 bases and J lost 2, with 16 bases in between. Germline V gene lookup returns CDR1 MGHRA and CDR2 YSYEKL. The sequencing used PBMCs, collected around atezolizumab (anti-PD-L1) treatment. The V call is TRBV4-1, the J call TRBJ2-3; tentative D call: TRBD2 (5 bases). This receptor was obtained from a woman aged 55 to 70 with urothelial cancer. The CDR3 spells CASSPRLSTTTDTQYF. The CDR3 DNA sequence: TGCGCCAGCAGCCCTCGACTGTCGACTACCACAGATACGCAGTATTTT.